A single sample gave rise to the 17 T cell receptor beta chains below, sequenced in a study of neoadjuvant anti-PD-1 for oral cavity cancer. The method was immunoSEQ multiplex PCR; TCRdb's version includes in-frame clones alone and lacks a portion of them. The sample lists 14,000 to 15,000 clones; roughly three quarters were seen once. The source was PBMCs, collected before nivolumab (anti-PD-1) treatment. These TCRs come from a person aged 35-80 years with oral cavity squamous cell carcinoma.

The J gene is TRBJ2-5, the V gene TRBV10-2, with TRBD2 identical over 12 bases. Germline values: CDR1 WSHSY, CDR2 SAAADI. This CDR3 region has 16 residues. Germline trimming cut 2 bases from V and 2 bases from J; bases unmatched to any gene: 3. CDR3 sequence (DNA): TGCGCCAGCAGTGAGCCCGGGACTAGCGGGCAAGAGACCCAGTACTTC. It specifies CASSEPGTSGQETQYF.

This chain uses TRBV11-2 with TRBJ2-5; D remains ambiguous. This CDR3 comprises 11 residues. Trimming removed 2 bases from V and 3 bases from J, with 1 base in between. From germline, CDR1 is SGHAT and CDR2 FQNNGV. The CDR3: CASSLKETQYF. In DNA form, the CDR3 reads TGTGCCAGCAGCTTAAAAGAGACCCAGTACTTC.

The V and J genes are TRBV28 and TRBJ1-5; perhaps TRBD1 as D (6 bases). The V gene lost 1 base and the J gene lost 4 bases, with 14 bases spanning the gap. Germline V gives CDR1 MDHEN, CDR2 SYDVKM. The CDR3 is 16 residues long. The CDR3 loop reads CASSLSRQGWNQPQHF. CDR3 nucleotide sequence: TGTGCCAGCAGTTTATCCCGCCAGGGGTGGAATCAGCCCCAGCATTTT.

CDR3 residues: CASSFGFDTQYF. CDR3 sequence (DNA): TGTGCCAGCAGCTTTGGCTTTGATACGCAGTATTTT. This sequence joins TRBV11-2 and TRBJ2-3; D is uncertain. With 3 bases removed from V and 6 bases from J, the gap between germline ends came to 7 bases. Germline CDR1 SGHAT, CDR2 FQNNGV. CDR3 length: 12 amino acids.

The CDR3 coding sequence is TGTGCCACCCAGACAGGGGAAGCTGGAAACACCATATATTTT. Its translation: CATQTGEAGNTIYF. This rearrangement joins TRBV2 to TRBJ1-3, with TRBD1 matching over 8 bases. Germline CDR1 and CDR2: SNHLY and FYNNEI. With 10 bases clipped from V and 2 bases from J, the junction kept 7 bases outside the gene matches. The CDR3 contains 14 residues.

The CDR3 DNA follows: TGCGCCAGCCGACCCGAAGCGGGACTCACAGATACGCAGTATTTT. Encoded protein: CASRPEAGLTDTQYF. The chain couples TRBV5-1 to TRBJ2-3; 7 bases are a match to TRBD2. Germline trimming cut 7 bases from V and 2 bases from J; bases unmatched to any gene: 10. The CDR3 is 15 amino acids. Germline CDR1 is SGHRS and CDR2 is YFSETQ.

The V call is TRBV4-1, the J call TRBJ2-2; 13 nucleotides line up with TRBD2. The CDR3 is 18 residues long. Germline loops: CDR1 MGHRA, CDR2 YSYEKL. Trimming removed 3 bases from V and 1 base from J; junction bases left unmatched: 5. CDR3 in amino acids: CASSHRLAGGRNTGELFF. CDR3 sequence (DNA): TGCGCCAGCAGCCACCGACTAGCGGGGGGCCGGAACACCGGGGAGCTGTTTTTT.

The chain links TRBV29-1 to TRBJ2-1; TRBD1 aligns across 11 bases. Losses at the gene ends were 3 bases for V and 7 bases for J; bases not matched to a gene: 5. The germline gives CDR1 SQVTM, CDR2 ANQGSEA. This CDR3 is built from 14 residues. CDR3: CSVDARDRGNEQFF. Here the CDR3 DNA reads TGCAGCGTTGACGCCCGGGACAGGGGGAATGAGCAGTTCTTC.

V is TRBV6-5 and J is TRBJ1-6, with a tentative D call TRBD1 (6 bases). Looked up from germline, CDR1 is MNHEY and CDR2 is SVGAGI. CDR3 length: 15 amino acids. V gave up 0 bases and J gave up 7 bases, with 10 bases separating them. DNA for the CDR3: TGTGCCAGCAGTTACTCGCCCGGACAGAATTCACCCCTCCACTTT. It is translated as CASSYSPGQNSPLHF.

The CDR3 bases are TGTGCCACCCTTCGGGAGTCTCCCTACGAGCAGTACTTC. Translation gives CATLRESPYEQYF. This rearrangement joins TRBV6-1 to TRBJ2-7, with a possible D match to TRBD2 (6 bases). Trimming took 10 bases from V and 2 from J, leaving 15 bases between them. The CDR3 is 13 residues long. Germline V gene sequence: CDR1 MNHNS, CDR2 SASEGT.

CDR3 DNA: TGTGCCAGTGGGCGGGGCTGGGGCTCCTACGAGCAGTACTTC. It yields the protein CASGRGWGSYEQYF. The V gene is TRBV19, the J gene TRBJ2-7, with D perhaps matching TRBD2 (6 bases). The CDR3 is 14 amino acids. In germline, CDR1 is LNHDA, CDR2 SQIVND (reference sequence). V lost 8 bases to trimming and J lost 0 bases, with 14 bases between them.

The V call is TRBV6-1, the J call TRBJ1-2, with D unresolved. Germline CDR1 and CDR2: MNHNS and SASEGT. This CDR3 contains 14 residues. Trimming left V 5 bases short and J 1 base short, with 11 bases between. The DNA of the CDR3 is TGTGCCAGCAGTACCAGGACGGGTAACTATGGCTACACCTTC. This sequence encodes CASSTRTGNYGYTF.

A single count supports this clone. The CDR3 region has the DNA TGTGCCAGCAGTCCCGACAGGGGATGGGGCTATGGCTACACCTTC. Translated: CASSPDRGWGYGYTF. The J gene is TRBJ1-2, the V gene TRBV6-5; 8 bases fit TRBD1. Looked up from germline, CDR1 is MNHEY and CDR2 is SVGAGI. Unmatched junction bases numbered 9, after V lost 5 bases and J lost 4 bases. There are 15 residues in the CDR3.

This clone was seen more than once but under ten times. V and J are TRBV10-3 and TRBJ1-1; TRBD1 agrees at 7 bases. The V gene's germline CDR1 is ENHRY and CDR2 SYGVKD. The CDR3 length is 14 residues. The V segment lost 11 bases and the J segment 5 bases; nucleotides outside the gene matches: 14. The CDR3 bases are TGTGCCTCCGTCAACGGGCAGGGGGGGACTGAAGCTTTCTTT. Its translation is CASVNGQGGTEAFF.

This rearrangement joins TRBV10-2 to TRBJ1-1; D gene unclear. CDR1 and CDR2 (germline): WSHSY, SAAADI. The CDR3 length is 13 residues. Trimming cost V 6 bases and J 10 bases, with 18 bases left between them. CDR3 amino acids: CASSENRQIRAFF. In nucleotides, the CDR3 is TGCGCCAGCAGCGAAAACCGACAAATCCGAGCTTTCTTT.

CDR3: CALQGQGTAGYTF. For the CDR3, the DNA is TGTGCCCTTCAAGGGCAGGGGACCGCTGGCTACACCTTC. This chain joins TRBV2 and TRBJ1-2; TRBD1 is a possible D gene (6 bases). Looked up from germline, CDR1 is SNHLY and CDR2 is FYNNEI. The ends were cut back, 11 bases at V and 7 bases at J, with 20 bases in the middle. The CDR3 runs to 13 residues.

The chain employs TRBV6-6 and TRBJ2-7, with a possible D match to TRBD1 (6 bases). Trimming cost V 6 bases and J 1 base, with 10 bases left between them. CDR3 length: 13 residues. The germline V gene has CDR1 MNHNY and CDR2 SVGAGI (reference sequence). The CDR3, as DNA: TGTGCCAGCAGGAGGACAGAATCCTACGAGCAGTACTTC. Its translation: CASRRTESYEQYF.